This T cell receptor (beta chain) was documented in a study of blood T cell repertoires in COVID-19. Study as a whole: T cells, B-cell-depleted T cells, or PBMCs provided the cDNA or gDNA that served as material.

Clones were read by immunoSEQ multiplex PCR, and TCRdb kept only the in-frame ones, dropping some. The table has some 190,000 clones, roughly 88% seen once. V was clipped by 4 bases and J by 6 bases, with 10 bases between them. Germline-derived CDR1 and CDR2 are SGHRS and YFSETQ. The CDR3 runs to 13 residues. This receptor was identified in a human donor with active or convalescent COVID-19. The donor label of this sample is uncertain. The specimen was peripheral blood. This chain connects TRBV5-1 to TRBJ1-4, with D uncertain. CDR3 bases: TGCGCCAGCAGCCCCGGGTGGGATGAAAAACTGTTTTTT. Its protein product is CASSPGWDEKLFF.